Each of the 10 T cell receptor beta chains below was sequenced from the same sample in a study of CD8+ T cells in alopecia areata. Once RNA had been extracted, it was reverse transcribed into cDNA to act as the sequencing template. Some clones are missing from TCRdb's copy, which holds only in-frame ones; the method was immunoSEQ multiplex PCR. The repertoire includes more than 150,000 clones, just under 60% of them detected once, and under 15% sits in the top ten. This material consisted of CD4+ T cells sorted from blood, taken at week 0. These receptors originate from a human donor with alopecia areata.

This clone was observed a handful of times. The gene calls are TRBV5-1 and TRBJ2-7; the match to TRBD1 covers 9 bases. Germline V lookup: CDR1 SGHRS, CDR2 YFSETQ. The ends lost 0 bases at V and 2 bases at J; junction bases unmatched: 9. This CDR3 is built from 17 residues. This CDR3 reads CASSLGSTGTGTYEQYF. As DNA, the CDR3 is TGCGCCAGCAGCTTGGGAAGCACCGGGACAGGGACCTACGAGCAGTACTTC.

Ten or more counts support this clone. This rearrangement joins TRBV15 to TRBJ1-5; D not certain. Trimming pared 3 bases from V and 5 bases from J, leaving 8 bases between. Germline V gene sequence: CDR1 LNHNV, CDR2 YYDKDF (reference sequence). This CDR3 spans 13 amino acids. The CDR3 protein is CATSRAVDQPQHF. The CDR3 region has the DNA TGTGCCACCAGCAGGGCGGTGGATCAGCCCCAGCATTTT.

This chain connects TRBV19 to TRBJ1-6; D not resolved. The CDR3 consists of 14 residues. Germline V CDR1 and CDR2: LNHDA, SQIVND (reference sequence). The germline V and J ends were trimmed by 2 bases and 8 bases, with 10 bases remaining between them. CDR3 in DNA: TGTGCCAGTAGTATAATGAGGGATTATTCACCCCTCCACTTT. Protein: CASSIMRDYSPLHF. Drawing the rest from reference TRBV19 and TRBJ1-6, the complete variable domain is DGGITQSPKYLFRKEGQNVTLSCEQNLNHDAMYWYRQDPGQGLRLIYYSQIVNDFQKGDIAEGYSVSREKKESFPLTVTSAQKNPTAFYLCASSIMRDYSPLHFGNGTRLTVT.

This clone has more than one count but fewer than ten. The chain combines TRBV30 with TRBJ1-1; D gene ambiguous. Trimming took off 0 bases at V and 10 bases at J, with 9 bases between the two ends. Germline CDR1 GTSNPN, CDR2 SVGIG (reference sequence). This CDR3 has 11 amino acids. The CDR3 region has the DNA TGTGCCTGGAGTGTATTGGACGCAGCTTTCTTT. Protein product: CAWSVLDAAFF.

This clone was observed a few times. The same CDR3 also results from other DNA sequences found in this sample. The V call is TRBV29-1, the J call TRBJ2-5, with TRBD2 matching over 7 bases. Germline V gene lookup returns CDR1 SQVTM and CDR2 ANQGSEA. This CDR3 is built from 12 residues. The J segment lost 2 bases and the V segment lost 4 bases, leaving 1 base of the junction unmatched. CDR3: CSVGGGQETQYF. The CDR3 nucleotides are TGCAGCGTTGGCGGGGGACAAGAGACCCAGTACTTC.

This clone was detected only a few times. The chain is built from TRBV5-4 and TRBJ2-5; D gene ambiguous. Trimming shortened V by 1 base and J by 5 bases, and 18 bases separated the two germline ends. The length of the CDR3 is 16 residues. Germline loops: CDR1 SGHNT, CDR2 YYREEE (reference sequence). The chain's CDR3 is CASSLLSGGAGETQYF. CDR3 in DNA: TGTGCCAGCAGCTTGTTATCAGGTGGCGCCGGGGAGACCCAGTACTTC.

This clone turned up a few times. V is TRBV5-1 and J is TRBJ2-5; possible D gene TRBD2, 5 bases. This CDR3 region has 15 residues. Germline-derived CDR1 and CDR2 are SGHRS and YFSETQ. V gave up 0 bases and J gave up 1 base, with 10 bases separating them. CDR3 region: CASSLVSGFQETQYF. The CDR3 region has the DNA TGCGCCAGCAGCTTGGTGTCGGGGTTCCAAGAGACCCAGTACTTC.

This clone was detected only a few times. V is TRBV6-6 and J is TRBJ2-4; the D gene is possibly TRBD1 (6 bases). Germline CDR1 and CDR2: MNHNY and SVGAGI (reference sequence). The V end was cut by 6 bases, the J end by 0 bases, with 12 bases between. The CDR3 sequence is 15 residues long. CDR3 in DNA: TGTGCCAGCAGACAGGGAGTCCTAGCCAAAAACATTCAGTACTTC. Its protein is CASRQGVLAKNIQYF.

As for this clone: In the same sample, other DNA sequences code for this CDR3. DNA of the CDR3: TGTGCCTGGAGTGGCGGAAACTACGAGCAGTACTTC. Amino acid sequence: CAWSGGNYEQYF. The rearrangement joins TRBV30 to TRBJ2-7, with D uncertain. Trimming removed 1 base from V and 3 bases from J, with 7 bases in between. The CDR3 extends over 12 amino acids. Germline loops: CDR1 GTSNPN, CDR2 SVGIG (reference sequence).

The CDR3 protein is CASSVPGLAGTEQFF. The CDR3 DNA sequence: TGTGCCAGCAGTGTACCGGGACTAGCGGGTACGGAGCAGTTCTTC. This chain uses TRBV27 with TRBJ2-1; 12 bases agree with TRBD2. Germline V CDR1 and CDR2: MNHEY, SMNVEV (reference sequence). The CDR3 is 15 residues long. V shed 5 bases and J 10 bases; nucleotides not matched to a gene: 9.